This T cell receptor beta chain was captured in a study of vaccination effects on CD4 cells after COVID-19. Overall study findings and caveats: Marked clonal contraction was seen in infection- and vaccine-induced clones late after vaccination.

Antigen-specific CD4+ T cells were first expanded with viral peptide pools by the ViraFEST assay and only then sequenced. Investigators separated out CD4+ T cells once approximately 11 days of culture had passed. Recipients of the vaccine had no prior SARS-CoV-2 infection and negative nucleocapsid antibodies. Cultures used roughly 2 million PBMC per well, about 10 IU/ml IL-2 and about 10 ug/ml peptides. Germline values: CDR1 SGHDT, CDR2 YYEEEE. V shed 7 bases and J 5 bases; nucleotides not matched to a gene: 7. The CDR3 is 13 residues long. The repertoire was sequenced with immunoSEQ multiplex PCR; TCRdb's copy has only in-frame clones and lacks some. The profile shows tens of thousands of clones, 65% to 90% of them singletons. As regards this clone: Its target is not known.

Source: CD4+ T cells from PBMCs cultured with HCoV-229E spike peptides, taken before COVID-19 vaccination. J is TRBJ2-5 and V is TRBV5-6; 8 positions match TRBD2. This clonotype was sampled from a human donor who received a COVID-19 vaccine. CDR3 nucleotide sequence: TGTGCCAGCGTACAGGGCGGGGGGGAGACCCAGTACTTC. It translates to CASVQGGGETQYF.